The clone carrying this TCR beta chain occurred many times. Its antigen is unknown. The CDR3 covers 17 residues. Germline loops: CDR1 SNHLY, CDR2 FYNNEI. With V trimmed by 7 bases and J by 2 bases, 9 bases remained unmatched. TCR beta VDJ combinations and CDR3 sequences were profiled from genomic DNA. TCRdb independently ran MiXCR on the reads; one entry per CDR3 protein. The sample contains around 200,000 distinct CDR3 sequences, roughly 63% of which appear only once. The entry originates in a study of CD8+CD57+ T cells in acquired aplastic anemia. Study conclusions and caveats: Patients and controls had in common 25 to 30 CD8+ CDR3 sequences. No significant difference in CD8+ Simpson's diversity was found between patients and controls.

Patients chosen for sequencing had CD8+CD57+ cells that had expanded, as shown by flow cytometry. Patients, without exception, had severe acquired aplastic anemia. Prior therapy had not been administered to any patient at the time of blood sampling. This receptor was taken from a human donor with aplastic anemia. The sample was sorted CD4+, CD8+, or CD8+CD57+ T cells (not recorded which) from PBMCs. The rearrangement uses TRBV2 and TRBJ2-3, with TRBD2 matching 13 bases. Here the CDR3 reads CASTLTSGGPITDTQYF. CDR3 coding DNA: TGTGCCAGCACCCTGACTAGCGGGGGGCCAATCACAGATACGCAGTATTTT.